The 20 T cell receptor beta chains below all came from one sample that was sequenced in a study of blood T cell repertoires in COVID-19. Data came from immunoSEQ multiplex PCR; TCRdb stores just in-frame clones and leaves some out. The table lists some 140,000 clones, almost 80% of them singletons. Specimen: peripheral blood. The receptors shown here come from a man in his sixties who had recovered from COVID-19.

This clone was seen a single time. This chain links TRBV11-2 with TRBJ2-5, with TRBD2 matching 11 bases. After removal of 5 bases from V and 4 bases from J, the junction contained 3 bases not matched to a gene. Germline V gene sequence: CDR1 SGHAT, CDR2 FQNNGV. The CDR3 is 14 residues long. The DNA for the CDR3 is TGTGCCAGCAGCCCCGGACTAGCGGGAGAGACCCAGTACTTC. Its translation is CASSPGLAGETQYF.

This chain links TRBV25-1 with TRBJ2-1; 9 nucleotides align to TRBD2. The CDR3 runs 16 residues. The germline CDR1 and CDR2 sequences are MGHDK and SYGVNS. V was pared by 4 bases and J by 0 bases, with 4 bases of the junction left unmatched. The CDR3 is CASSASSGSSYNEQFF. The CDR3 DNA is TGTGCCAGCAGTGCCAGTAGCGGGAGCTCCTACAATGAGCAGTTCTTC.

This chain uses TRBV5-6 with TRBJ2-7; TRBD2 might be the D (5 bases). V lost 4 bases and J lost 1, with 12 bases in between. The germline CDR1 and CDR2 sequences are SGHDT and YYEEEE. The CDR3 sequence is 14 residues long. The CDR3 DNA follows: TGTGCCAGCAGCCCGGCGGGCAGATCCTACGAGCAGTACTTC. Amino acids: CASSPAGRSYEQYF.

V usage is TRBV20-1 and J usage is TRBJ2-1; weak D call: TRBD2 (5 bases). V was trimmed by 3 bases and J by 12 bases, leaving 15 bases between them. CDR1 and CDR2 from the germline V gene are DFQATT and SNEGSKA (reference sequence). CDR3 size: 12 residues. As DNA, the CDR3 is TGCAGTGCTAGTGAGCGGCCCCCATCGCAGTTCTTC. Protein: CSASERPPSQFF.

The chain is built from TRBV19 and TRBJ1-5; D is perhaps TRBD1 (5 bases). Looked up from germline, CDR1 is LNHDA and CDR2 is SQIVND (reference sequence). This CDR3 comprises 17 residues. V was cut by 6 bases and J by 0 bases, with 18 bases left in between. The CDR3 DNA follows: TGTGCCAGTAGATCAGCCGTCGGGGGATATAGCAATCAGCCCCAGCATTTT. It codes for CASRSAVGGYSNQPQHF.

The gene calls are TRBV6-5 and TRBJ1-4, with D unclear. This CDR3 has 14 amino acids. The V end lost 2 bases, the J end lost 8 bases, and 12 bases lay between the germline ends. Germline loops: CDR1 MNHEY, CDR2 SVGAGI. CDR3 in amino acids: CASSYEDGGEKLFF. CDR3 in DNA: TGTGCCAGCAGTTACGAGGACGGCGGGGAAAAACTGTTTTTT.

About this clone: The sample contains more than one DNA sequence encoding this CDR3. V gene TRBV19 combines with J gene TRBJ2-6, with 7 bases that match TRBD1. The junction had 5 bases not matched to a gene; V was cut back by 3 bases and J by 0 bases. CDR1 and CDR2 (germline): LNHDA, SQIVND (reference sequence). This CDR3 contains 17 residues. The CDR3 bases are TGTGCCAGTAGTATCCAGGGACAGAGCTCTGGGGCCAACGTCCTGACTTTC. Translating it yields CASSIQGQSSGANVLTF.

The V and J genes are TRBV10-3 and TRBJ1-5; D ambiguous. The CDR3 contains 13 residues. Trimming took 2 bases from V and 9 from J, leaving 11 bases between them. Germline V lookup: CDR1 ENHRY, CDR2 SYGVKD. The chain's CDR3 is CAISEPDSGPQHF. In DNA form, the CDR3 reads TGTGCCATCAGTGAGCCTGACTCGGGGCCCCAGCATTTT.

V is TRBV15 and J is TRBJ2-6; D is unclear. V was pared by 0 bases and J by 1 base, with 7 bases between. The CDR3 length is 16 residues. The germline CDR1 and CDR2 sequences are LNHNV and YYDKDF (reference sequence). CDR3 in amino acids: CATSRESRSGANVLTF. CDR3 in DNA: TGTGCCACCAGCAGAGAAAGTCGGTCTGGGGCCAACGTCCTGACTTTC.

The CDR3 nucleotides read TGTGCCAGCAGCTTGCGACAGCCTAATTCACCCCTCCACTTT. Translating gives CASSLRQPNSPLHF. V and J are TRBV7-2 and TRBJ1-6, with a tentative D call TRBD1 (5 bases). In germline, CDR1 is SGHTA, CDR2 FQGNSA. This CDR3 has 14 residues. V was pared by 3 bases and J by 6 bases, with 9 bases between.

V is TRBV21-1 and J is TRBJ1-5. TRBV21-1 is marked as a pseudogene. The CDR3 is 19 residues long. The CDR3 is CASSLAPMGGFYSNQPQHF. The CDR3 region has the DNA TGTGCCAGCAGCCTAGCCCCTATGGGGGGTTTCTATAGCAATCAGCCCCAGCATTTT.

The V and J genes are TRBV5-4 and TRBJ1-4; D gene ambiguous. This CDR3 region has 14 residues. Germline V CDR1 and CDR2: SGHNT, YYREEE (reference sequence). Trimming left V 0 bases short and J 7 bases short, with 10 bases between. CDR3 in amino acids: CASSLAGPSEKLFF. CDR3 DNA: TGTGCCAGCAGCTTGGCTGGGCCAAGTGAAAAACTGTTTTTT.

CDR3 in amino acids: CASSSWTGNEKLFF. The CDR3, as DNA: TGTGCCAGCAGTTCCTGGACAGGGAATGAAAAACTGTTTTTT. The rearrangement links TRBV6-6 to TRBJ1-4; 8 bases line up with TRBD1. The junction had 3 bases not matched to a gene; V was cut back by 4 bases and J by 5 bases. CDR1 is MNHNY and CDR2 is SVGAGI in the germline V gene (reference sequence). The CDR3 is made up of 14 amino acids.

The chain is built from TRBV5-4 and TRBJ2-3; 10 bases agree with TRBD2. Germline trimming cut 10 bases from V and 5 bases from J; bases unmatched to any gene: 7. This CDR3 contains 13 residues. Germline-derived CDR1 and CDR2 are SGHNT and YYREEE (reference sequence). The CDR3: CAARVAGGDTQYF. DNA of the CDR3: TGTGCCGCCCGGGTAGCGGGAGGAGATACGCAGTATTTT.

This chain joins TRBV5-1 and TRBJ2-1; 7 nucleotides line up with TRBD1. The length of the CDR3 is 14 residues. Trimming removed 3 bases from V and 4 bases from J; junction bases left unmatched: 4. The germline V gene encodes CDR1 SGHRS and CDR2 YFSETQ. The CDR3 sequence: CASSSQGSYNEQFF. CDR3 nucleotides: TGCGCCAGCAGCTCACAGGGGAGTTACAATGAGCAGTTCTTC.

CDR3 sequence reads: CASSTVAGNQPQHF. The CDR3 nucleotides are TGTGCCAGTAGTACGGTTGCGGGCAATCAGCCCCAGCATTTT. V usage is TRBV19 and J usage is TRBJ1-5; D is ambiguous. There are 14 residues in the CDR3. Germline CDR1 LNHDA, CDR2 SQIVND (reference sequence). V lost 4 bases and J lost 2, with 9 bases in between. The complete variable domain, with remaining parts taken from reference TRBV19 and TRBJ1-5, reads DGGITQSPKYLFRKEGQNVTLSCEQNLNHDAMYWYRQDPGQGLRLIYYSQIVNDFQKGDIAEGYSVSREKKESFPLTVTSAQKNPTAFYLCASSTVAGNQPQHFGDGTRLSIL.

V gene TRBV7-9 combines with J gene TRBJ1-5; unclear D gene. In germline, CDR1 is SEHNR, CDR2 FQNEAQ (reference sequence). CDR3 size: 14 residues. Trimming took 2 bases from V and 5 from J, leaving 10 bases between them. This CDR3 reads CASSLNGEDQPQHF. As DNA, the CDR3 is TGTGCCAGCAGCTTAAACGGGGAGGATCAGCCCCAGCATTTT.

This clone was detected a few times. This chain uses TRBV7-9 with TRBJ1-5, with 7 bases lining up with TRBD1. Germline V lookup: CDR1 SEHNR, CDR2 FQNEAQ (reference sequence). This CDR3 has 15 amino acids. Losses at the gene ends were 4 bases for V and 2 bases for J; bases not matched to a gene: 5. The CDR3 region has the DNA TGTGCCAGCAGCTCCAGGGGGGATGGCAATCAGCCCCAGCATTTT. Encoded protein: CASSSRGDGNQPQHF.

There are a few counts of this clone. The chain couples TRBV28 to TRBJ2-5; D is uncertain. This CDR3 comprises 10 residues. CDR1 and CDR2 (germline): MDHEN, SYDVKM. V was pared by 4 bases and J by 6 bases, with 3 bases between. CDR3 DNA sequence: TGTGCCAGCAGTTATAAGACCCAGTACTTC. Translated: CASSYKTQYF. The full variable domain, its missing parts supplied by reference TRBV28 and TRBJ2-5, is DVKVTQSSRYLVKRTGEKVFLECVQDMDHENMFWYRQDPGLGLRLIYFSYDVKMKEKGDIPEGYSVSREKKERFSLILESASTNQTSMYLCASSYKTQYFGPGTRLLVL.

The chain couples TRBV4-2 to TRBJ2-2, with TRBD2 identical over 7 bases. The CDR3 is 17 residues long. CDR1 and CDR2 (germline): LGHNA, YNFKEQ. V dropped 1 base and J dropped 4; count of bases not matched to a gene: 9. Here the CDR3 reads CASSQVSTGLPTGELFF. Written as DNA, the CDR3 is TGTGCCAGCAGCCAAGTCTCGACGGGACTACCCACCGGGGAGCTGTTTTTT.